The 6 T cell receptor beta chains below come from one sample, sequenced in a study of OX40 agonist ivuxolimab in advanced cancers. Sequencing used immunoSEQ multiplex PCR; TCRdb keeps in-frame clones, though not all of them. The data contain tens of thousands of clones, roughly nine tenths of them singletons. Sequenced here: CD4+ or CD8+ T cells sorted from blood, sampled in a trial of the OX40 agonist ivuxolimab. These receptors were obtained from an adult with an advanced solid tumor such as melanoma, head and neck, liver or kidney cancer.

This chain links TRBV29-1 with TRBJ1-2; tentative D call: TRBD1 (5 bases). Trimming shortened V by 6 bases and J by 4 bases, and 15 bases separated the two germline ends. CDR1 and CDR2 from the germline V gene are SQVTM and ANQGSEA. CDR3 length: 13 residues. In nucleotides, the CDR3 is TGCAGCGTGGACGAGGGGATGGGCTATGGCTACACCTTC. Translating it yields CSVDEGMGYGYTF.

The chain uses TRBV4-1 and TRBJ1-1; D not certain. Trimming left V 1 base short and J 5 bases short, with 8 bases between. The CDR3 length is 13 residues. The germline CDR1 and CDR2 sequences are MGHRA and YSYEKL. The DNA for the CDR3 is TGCGCCAGCAGCCAAGTAGGTCGGACTGAAGCTTTCTTT. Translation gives CASSQVGRTEAFF.

The CDR3 reads CASSEDGNNYGYTF. CDR3 DNA: TGTGCCAGCAGCGAAGACGGGAATAACTATGGCTACACCTTC. This chain joins TRBV9 and TRBJ1-2; no reliable D call. The CDR3 loop spans 14 amino acids. Germline loops: CDR1 SGDLS, CDR2 YYNGEE. V was clipped by 3 bases and J by 1 base, with 10 bases between them.

The CDR3 loop is CATGTGDGGELFF. Written as DNA, the CDR3 is TGTGCCACCGGGACAGGGGACGGCGGGGAGCTGTTTTTT. J is TRBJ2-2 and V is TRBV6-5, with TRBD1 matching 10 bases. The CDR3 loop spans 13 amino acids. Germline V CDR1 and CDR2: MNHEY, SVGAGI. Trimming at V came to 10 bases and at J to 7 bases, leaving 6 bases not matched to a gene.

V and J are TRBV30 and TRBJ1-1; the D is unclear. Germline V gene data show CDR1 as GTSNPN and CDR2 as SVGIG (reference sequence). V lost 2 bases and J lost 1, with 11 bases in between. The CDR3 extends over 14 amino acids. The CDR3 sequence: CAWSTFRGNTEAFF. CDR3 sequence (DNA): TGTGCCTGGAGTACGTTTCGGGGGAACACTGAAGCTTTCTTT.

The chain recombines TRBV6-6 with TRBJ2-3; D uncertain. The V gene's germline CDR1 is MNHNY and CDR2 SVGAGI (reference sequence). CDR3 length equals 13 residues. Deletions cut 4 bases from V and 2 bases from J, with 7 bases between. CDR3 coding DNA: TGTGCCAGCAGTTCCTACTCCACAGATACGCAGTATTTT. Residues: CASSSYSTDTQYF.